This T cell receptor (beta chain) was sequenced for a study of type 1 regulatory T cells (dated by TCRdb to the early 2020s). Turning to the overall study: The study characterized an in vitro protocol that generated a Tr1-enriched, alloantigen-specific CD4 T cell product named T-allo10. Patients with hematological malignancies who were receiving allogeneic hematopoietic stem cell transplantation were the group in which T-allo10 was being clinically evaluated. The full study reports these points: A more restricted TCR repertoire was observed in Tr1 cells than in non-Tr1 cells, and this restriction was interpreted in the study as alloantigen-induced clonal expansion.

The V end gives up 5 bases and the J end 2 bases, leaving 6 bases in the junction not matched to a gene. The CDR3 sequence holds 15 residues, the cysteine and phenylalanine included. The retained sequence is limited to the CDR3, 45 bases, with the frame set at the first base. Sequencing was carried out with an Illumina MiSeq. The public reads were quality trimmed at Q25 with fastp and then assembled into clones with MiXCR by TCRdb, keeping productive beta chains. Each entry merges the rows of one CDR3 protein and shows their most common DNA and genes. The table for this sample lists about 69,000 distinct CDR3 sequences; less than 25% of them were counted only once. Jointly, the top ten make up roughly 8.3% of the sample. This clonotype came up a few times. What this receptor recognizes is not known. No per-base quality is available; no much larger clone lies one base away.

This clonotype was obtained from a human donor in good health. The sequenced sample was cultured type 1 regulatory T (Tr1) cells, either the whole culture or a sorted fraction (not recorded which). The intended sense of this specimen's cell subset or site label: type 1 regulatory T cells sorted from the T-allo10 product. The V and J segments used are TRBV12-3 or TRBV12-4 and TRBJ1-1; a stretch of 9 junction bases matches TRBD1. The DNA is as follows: TGTGCCAGCAGTCGAACAGGGGGCTATAACACTGAAGCTTTCTTT. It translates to CASSRTGGYNTEAFF.